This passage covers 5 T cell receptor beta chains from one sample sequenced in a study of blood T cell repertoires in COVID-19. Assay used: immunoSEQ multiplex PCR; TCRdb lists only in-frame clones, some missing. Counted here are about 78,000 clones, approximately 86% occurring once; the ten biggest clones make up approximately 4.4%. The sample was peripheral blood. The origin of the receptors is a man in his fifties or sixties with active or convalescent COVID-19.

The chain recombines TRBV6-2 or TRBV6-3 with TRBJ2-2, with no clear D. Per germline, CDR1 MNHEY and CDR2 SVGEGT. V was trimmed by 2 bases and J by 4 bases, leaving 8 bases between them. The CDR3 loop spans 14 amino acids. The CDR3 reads CASSYLEITGELFF. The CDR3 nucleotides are TGTGCCAGCAGTTACCTAGAGATCACCGGGGAGCTGTTTTTT.

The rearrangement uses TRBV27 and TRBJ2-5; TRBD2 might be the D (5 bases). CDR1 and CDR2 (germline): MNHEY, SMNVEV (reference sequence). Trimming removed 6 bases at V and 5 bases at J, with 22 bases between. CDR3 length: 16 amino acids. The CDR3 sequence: CASSLKGPPGGETQYF. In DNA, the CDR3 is TGTGCCAGCAGCCTCAAAGGACCTCCCGGCGGGGAGACCCAGTACTTC.

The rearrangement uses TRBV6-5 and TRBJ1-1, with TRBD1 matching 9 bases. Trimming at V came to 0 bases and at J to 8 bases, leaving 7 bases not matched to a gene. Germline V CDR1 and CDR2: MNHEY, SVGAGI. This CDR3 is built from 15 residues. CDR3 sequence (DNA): TGTGCCAGCAGTTACTCTACAGGGGGCAGGGGGGAAGCTTTCTTT. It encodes CASSYSTGGRGEAFF.

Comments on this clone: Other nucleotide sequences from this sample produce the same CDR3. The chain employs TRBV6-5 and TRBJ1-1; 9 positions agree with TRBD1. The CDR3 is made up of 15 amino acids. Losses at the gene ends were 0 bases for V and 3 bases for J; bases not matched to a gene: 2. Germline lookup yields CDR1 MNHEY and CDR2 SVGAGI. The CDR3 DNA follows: TGTGCCAGCAGTTACTCTACAGGGGGCGACACTGAAGCTTTCTTT. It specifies CASSYSTGGDTEAFF.

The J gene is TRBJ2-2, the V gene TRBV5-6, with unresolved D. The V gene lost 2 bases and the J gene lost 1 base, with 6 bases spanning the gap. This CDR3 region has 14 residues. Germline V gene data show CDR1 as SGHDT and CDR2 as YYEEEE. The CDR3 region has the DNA TGTGCCAGCAGCTTTGAGAGGAACACCGGGGAGCTGTTTTTT. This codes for CASSFERNTGELFF.